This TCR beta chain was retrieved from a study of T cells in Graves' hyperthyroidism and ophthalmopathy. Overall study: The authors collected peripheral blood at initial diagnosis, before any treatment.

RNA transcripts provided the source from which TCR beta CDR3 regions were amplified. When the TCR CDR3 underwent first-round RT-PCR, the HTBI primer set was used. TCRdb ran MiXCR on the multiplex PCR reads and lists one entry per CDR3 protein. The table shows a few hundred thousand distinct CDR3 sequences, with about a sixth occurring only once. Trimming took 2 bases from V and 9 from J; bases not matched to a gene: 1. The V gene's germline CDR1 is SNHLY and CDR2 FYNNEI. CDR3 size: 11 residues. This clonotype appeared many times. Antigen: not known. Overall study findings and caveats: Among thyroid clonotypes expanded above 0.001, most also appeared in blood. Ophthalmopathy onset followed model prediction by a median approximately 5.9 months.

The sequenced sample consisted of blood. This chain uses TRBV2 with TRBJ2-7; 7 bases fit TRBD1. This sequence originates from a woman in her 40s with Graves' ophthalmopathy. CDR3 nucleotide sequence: TGTGCCAGCAGTGAAAAGGGGGCGCAGTACTTC. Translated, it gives CASSEKGAQYF.